This TCR beta chain was sequenced for a study of blood T cell repertoires in COVID-19. This table comes from immunoSEQ multiplex PCR, and its TCRdb copy is limited to in-frame clones, with some not included. The sample shows approximately 150,000 clones, 80% to 90% of them seen only once. The CDR3 has 15 residues. The germline gives CDR1 LGHNA, CDR2 YNFKEQ. V was trimmed by 0 bases and J by 8 bases, leaving 16 bases between them. The rearrangement joins TRBV4-2 to TRBJ1-2; a possible D gene is TRBD1 (5 bases). Material for sequencing was peripheral blood. The clonotype was recovered from a woman aged 45-65 years with active or convalescent COVID-19. The DNA for the CDR3 is TGTGCCAGCAGCCAAGATCCCGGGGGGATGAGGGGCTACACCTTC. Translating gives CASSQDPGGMRGYTF.